These T cell receptor beta chains were read from a single sample in a study of Graves' ophthalmopathy and Graves' hyperthyroidism. TCRdb called the multiplex PCR reads again in MiXCR, with one record for every CDR3 protein. This table holds 450,000 or so distinct CDR3 sequences, around an eighth found once. Sequences were obtained from blood. These receptors were collected from a woman aged 25 to 39 with Graves' ophthalmopathy. CDR3s include the opening cysteine and the closing phenylalanine or tryptophan. A D gene is named only where the DNA matches it firmly. Clone size is stated in some rows and not others, as once, few, many or a class when expanded.

>TRBV6-1|TRBD1|many|TRBJ1-3
TGTGCCAGCAGAGGACAGGTGGGAAACACCATATATTTT
CASRGQVGNTIYF
>TRBV12-3/TRBV12-4|TRBD1|-|TRBJ1-1
TGTGCCAGCAGGGGACAGGGTGGATGGAACACTGAAGCTTTCTTT
CASRGQGGWNTEAFF
>TRBV6-1|TRBD1|many|TRBJ1-6
TGTGCCAGCAGTGATAACAGGGGTAATTCACCCCTCCACTTT
CASSDNRGNSPLHF
>TRBV19|TRBD1|many|TRBJ1-2
TGTGCCAGTAGTCGGATTGGGGACAGTCGGAGCTATGGCTACACCTTC
CASSRIGDSRSYGYTF
>TRBV4-1|-|-|TRBJ2-2
TGCGCCAGCAGCCAAGGAATAACCGCCGAGGGCACCGGGGAGCTGTTTTTT
CASSQGITAEGTGELFF
>TRBV28|-|many|TRBJ2-7
TGTGCCAGCAGCCTTGCAAGCCCCCACGAGCAGTACTTC
CASSLASPHEQYF
>TRBV6-1|-|many|TRBJ1-1
TGTGCCAGCGAGGGGGACAACACTGAAGCTTTCTTT
CASEGDNTEAFF
>TRBV28|TRBD2|few|TRBJ2-4
TGTGCCAGCAGTTTGGCAGCGGGGGGTCTAGCCAAAAACATTCAGTACTTC
CASSLAAGGLAKNIQYF
>TRBV10-3|TRBD2|-|TRBJ2-4
TGTGCCATCAGTGGCGGGGGTAAAAACATTCAGTACTTC
CAISGGGKNIQYF
>TRBV6-2/TRBV6-3|TRBD1|many|TRBJ2-7
TGTGCCAGCAGTTACTCGAAGGGACAGGGTCACCTGGGACCCTCCTACGAGCAGTACTTC
CASSYSKGQGHLGPSYEQYF
>TRBV29-1|-|many|TRBJ1-2
TGCAGCGTTGAAGGGTTGGAAATGGTCTACTCCTTC
CSVEGLEMVYSF
>TRBV12-3/TRBV12-4|TRBD1|many|TRBJ1-5
TGTGCCAGCAGTTTGGGACAGGCCGTAAATCAGCCCCAGCATTTT
CASSLGQAVNQPQHF
>TRBV20-1|-|many|TRBJ2-7
TGCAGTGCTCATATCCCCGGGACTCGCTACGAGCAGTACTTC
CSAHIPGTRYEQYF
>TRBV28|-|many|TRBJ1-1
TGTGCCAGCAGTTCGCACGGCAGTCAGAACACTGAAGCTTTCTTT
CASSSHGSQNTEAFF
>TRBV20-1|TRBD2|once|TRBJ2-7
TGCAGTGCTCGTCTGACTAGCGGGGGCTCCTACGAGCAGTACTTC
CSARLTSGGSYEQYF
>TRBV24-1|-|many|TRBJ2-7
TGTGCCACCAGTGACTCGAGACAGCACTACGAGCAGTACTTC
CATSDSRQHYEQYF
>TRBV12-3/TRBV12-4|TRBD1|many|TRBJ1-2
TGTGCCAGCGGGAGGGACAGCAACTATGGCTACACCTTC
CASGRDSNYGYTF
>TRBV2|-|-|TRBJ1-5
TGTGCCAGCAGTGAGGGGGTATATAGCAATCAGCCCCAGCATTTT
CASSEGVYSNQPQHF
>TRBV19|TRBD1|few|TRBJ1-1
TGTGCCACTCAAGGGGGCTCCACTGAAGCTTTCTTT
CATQGGSTEAFF
>TRBV7-8|-|many|TRBJ2-5
TGTGCCAGCAGTCTAGATGGGGAGGAGACCCAGTACTTC
CASSLDGEETQYF
>TRBV20-1|TRBD1|few|TRBJ1-1
TGCAGTGCTAGACCAGGGACAGGGGGCATTGAAGCTTTCTTT
CSARPGTGGIEAFF
>TRBV6-1|-|many|TRBJ1-2
TGTGCCAGCAAAGGGGGGGACTCGCATGGCTACACCTTC
CASKGGDSHGYTF
>TRBV6-1|TRBD1|many|TRBJ1-6
TGTGCCAGCAGCCCGGACAGGGTGTCATCACCCCTCCACTTT
CASSPDRVSSPLHF
>TRBV27|TRBD1|many|TRBJ2-2
TGTGCCAGCAGGAGATCAGGGGGCAGGAACACCGGGGAGCTGTTTTTT
CASRRSGGRNTGELFF
>TRBV6-5|-|many|TRBJ2-5
TGTGCCAGCAGTTACTCTGGCAGGAGGGAGACCCAGTACTTC
CASSYSGRRETQYF
>TRBV29-1|TRBD2|many|TRBJ2-3
TGCAGCGTTGCCGGGGGGTATAGGGATACGCAGTATTTT
CSVAGGYRDTQYF
>TRBV29-1|TRBD1|-|TRBJ1-1
TGCAGCGTTGAAAAGGGACAGGGTGTCCAAGCTTTCTTT
CSVEKGQGVQAFF
>TRBV4-1|TRBD1|many|TRBJ1-2
TGCGCCAGCAGCCAAGGGGCGACAGGGGGCTTTAGTAACTATGGCTACACCTTC
CASSQGATGGFSNYGYTF
>TRBV6-1|-|many|TRBJ1-1
TGTGCCAGCAGTACCCCGGGGGGGATCAGGACTGAAGCTTTCTTT
CASSTPGGIRTEAFF
>TRBV20-1|-|-|TRBJ2-7
TGCAGCGCGGCGACATATGATGGGACACCCTCCTACGAGCAGTACTTC
CSAATYDGTPSYEQYF
>TRBV24-1|-|many|TRBJ1-2
TGTGCCACCAGTGACAACAGGGTTGGCTACACCTTC
CATSDNRVGYTF
>TRBV5-1|-|many|TRBJ2-7
TGCGCCAGCAGCCCCACAGGGTACGACGAGCAGTACTTC
CASSPTGYDEQYF
>TRBV25-1|-|-|TRBJ2-5
TGTGCCAGCAGTGAACGCTCGGGTCGGGAGACCCAGTACTTC
CASSERSGRETQYF
>TRBV30|-|-|TRBJ1-2
TGTGCCTGGAGACGGGACTATGGCTACACCTTC
CAWRRDYGYTF